These 9 T cell receptor beta chains originate from one sample sequenced in a study of blood T cell repertoires in COVID-19. Sequencing used immunoSEQ multiplex PCR; TCRdb keeps in-frame clones, though not all of them. This table has about 200,000 clones, around 79% appearing once. The sample consisted of peripheral blood. All receptors derive from a woman in her thirties or forties with COVID-19, enrolled during active disease.

The chain has TRBV6-1 and TRBJ1-6; D uncertain. The CDR3 is made up of 16 amino acids. CDR1 and CDR2 (germline): MNHNS, SASEGT. V was clipped by 1 base and J by 11 bases, with 18 bases between them. The CDR3 nucleotides are TGTGCCAGCAGTGAAGATCGAAGTCCCGGGAAACCACCCCTCCACTTT. Amino acid sequence: CASSEDRSPGKPPLHF.

This clone was counted a single time. The chain uses TRBV10-3 and TRBJ1-1, with 8 bases matching TRBD1. CDR1 and CDR2 from the germline V gene are ENHRY and SYGVKD. V lost 5 bases, J lost 3 bases, and 11 bases stayed unmatched. The CDR3 totals 16 residues. The CDR3 reads CAISRGRTGMDTEAFF. DNA of the CDR3: TGTGCCATCAGTCGGGGACGGACAGGGATGGACACTGAAGCTTTCTTT.

The chain employs TRBV12-3 or TRBV12-4 and TRBJ2-7, with D uncertain. The CDR3 is made up of 11 amino acids. Trimming took 5 bases from V and 3 from J, leaving 5 bases between them. CDR3 in amino acids: CASSVYYEQYF. The DNA for the CDR3 is TGTGCCAGCAGTGTCTACTACGAGCAGTACTTC.

V is TRBV5-1 and J is TRBJ1-4, with 8 bases that match TRBD1. V trimming: 4 bases; J trimming: 12 bases; junction bases outside the gene matches: 11. The CDR3 spans 14 residues. Germline CDR1 and CDR2: SGHRS and YFSETQ. This CDR3 is CASSLSGGSVQLFF. The CDR3 DNA reads as TGCGCCAGCAGCCTTTCAGGGGGCTCGGTGCAACTGTTTTTT.

V gene TRBV27 combines with J gene TRBJ2-5; 8 bases map to TRBD1. Trimming removed 3 bases from V and 1 base from J; junction bases left unmatched: 7. Germline-derived CDR1 and CDR2 are MNHEY and SMNVEV (reference sequence). CDR3 length equals 16 residues. The CDR3 region is CASSFGTGETQETQYF. DNA of the CDR3: TGTGCCAGCAGTTTCGGGACAGGCGAGACCCAAGAGACCCAGTACTTC.

The V and J genes are TRBV7-2 and TRBJ2-1, with 8 nucleotides matching TRBD1. J was trimmed by 4 bases and V by 5 bases; bases with no gene match: 7. Germline-derived CDR1 and CDR2 are SGHTA and FQGNSA. The CDR3 covers 15 residues. The CDR3 sequence: CASSLLQGVYNEQFF. CDR3 nucleotide sequence: TGTGCCAGCAGCCTTTTACAGGGGGTTTACAATGAGCAGTTCTTC.

V and J are TRBV6-5 and TRBJ2-7; perhaps TRBD1 as D (5 bases). V was trimmed by 5 bases and J by 4 bases, leaving 9 bases between them. Germline V gives CDR1 MNHEY, CDR2 SVGAGI. The CDR3 spans 12 residues. The CDR3 here is CASSNPGYEQYF. The CDR3 nucleotides are TGTGCCAGCAGTAACCCAGGGTACGAGCAGTACTTC.

The chain couples TRBV4-1 to TRBJ1-2, with 8 bases identical to TRBD1. V gave up 5 bases and J gave up 7 bases; unmatched junction bases: 6. Germline CDR1 and CDR2: MGHRA and YSYEKL. The CDR3 length is 13 residues. The DNA for the CDR3 is TGCGCCAGCAGCTACCAGGGGGCTGGTGGCTACACCTTC. Translation: CASSYQGAGGYTF.

This rearrangement joins TRBV7-2 to TRBJ2-1, with unresolved D. The CDR3 length is 14 residues. Germline CDR1 SGHTA, CDR2 FQGNSA. Trimming stripped 0 bases from V and 9 bases from J, with 12 bases between. The DNA for the CDR3 is TGTGCCAGCAGCTTAGCCTACTCAACGGGTGAGCAGTTCTTC. Protein: CASSLAYSTGEQFF.